These 11 T cell receptor beta chains were sequenced from one sample in a study of cytomegalovirus exposure and HLA in healthy donors. Primers included in the PCR were 60 Vbeta and 13 Jbeta primers. Generated by immunoSEQ multiplex PCR, the TCRdb table keeps only in-frame clones and is missing some. The sample holds about 120,000 clones, under 90% seen once. The sequencing sample was made of PBMCs. These TCRs come from a woman in her 40s in good health and CMV-seronegative.

The chain is built from TRBV5-6 and TRBJ1-2, with D hard to call. The germline V gene encodes CDR1 SGHDT and CDR2 YYEEEE. The CDR3 contains 14 residues. The V end lost 6 bases, the J end lost 10 bases, and 22 bases lay between the germline ends. For the CDR3, the DNA is TGTGCCAGCACCCCGGGCCAGCGGGTTTCTGCCTACACCTTC. Amino acid sequence: CASTPGQRVSAYTF.

As regards this clone: This CDR3 is also generated by other DNA sequences in the sample. V is TRBV10-3 and J is TRBJ1-1, with 11 positions matching TRBD1. Germline CDR1 ENHRY, CDR2 SYGVKD. The CDR3 extends over 14 amino acids. With 6 bases clipped from V and 1 base from J, the junction kept 1 base outside the gene matches. The CDR3 protein is CAIRGTGGNTEAFF. The CDR3, as DNA: TGTGCCATCAGAGGGACAGGGGGGAACACTGAAGCTTTCTTT.

This clone was detected once. The chain joins TRBV6-1 to TRBJ2-5, with TRBD1 identical over 11 bases. The DNA end favors TRBJ2-7, so the J call may be wrong. Germline lookup yields CDR1 MNHNS and CDR2 SASEGT. CDR3 length equals 14 residues. The DNA for the CDR3 is TGTGCCAGCAGCCGGGACAGGGGGTTCTACGAGCAGTACTTC. Translation gives CASSRDRGFYEQYF.

This clone has just one count. V usage is TRBV7-2 and J usage is TRBJ2-6; TRBD2 aligns across 13 bases. The V segment lost 0 bases and the J segment 0 bases; nucleotides outside the gene matches: 8. This CDR3 contains 21 residues. Germline V CDR1 and CDR2: SGHTA, FQGNSA. Here the CDR3 DNA reads TGTGCCAGCAGCTTAGCCCCAAAACTAGCGGGAGGGCTCTCTGGGGCCAACGTCCTGACTTTC. It translates to CASSLAPKLAGGLSGANVLTF.

V and J are TRBV5-1 and TRBJ2-7; D is ambiguous. Trimming took off 4 bases at V and 2 bases at J, with 10 bases between the two ends. Per germline, CDR1 SGHRS and CDR2 YFSETQ. The length of the CDR3 is 13 residues. DNA for the CDR3: TGCGCCAGCAGCATTGACAACCCCTACGAGCAGTACTTC. It specifies CASSIDNPYEQYF.

The rearrangement links TRBV7-3 to TRBJ2-1; 9 bases map to TRBD2. Trimming removed 0 bases from V and 5 bases from J; junction bases left unmatched: 5. Looked up from germline, CDR1 is SGHTA and CDR2 is FQGTGA. The CDR3 runs 16 residues. This CDR3 reads CASSLTPGLADNEQFF. For the CDR3, the DNA is TGTGCCAGCAGCTTAACACCGGGACTAGCTGACAATGAGCAGTTCTTC.

The chain couples TRBV27 to TRBJ2-7; the match to TRBD1 covers 7 bases. Per germline, CDR1 MNHEY and CDR2 SMNVEV (reference sequence). CDR3 length: 11 residues. J gave up 3 bases and V 8 bases, and 1 base lay outside the gene matches. For the CDR3, the DNA is TGTGCCAGCCGACAGGGCTACGAGCAGTACTTC. Translation gives CASRQGYEQYF.

The chain couples TRBV4-1 to TRBJ2-7; unclear D gene. The CDR3 consists of 14 residues. V was cut by 1 base and J by 6 bases, with 13 bases left in between. Germline lookup yields CDR1 MGHRA and CDR2 YSYEKL. The CDR3 here is CASSQGPAWAEQYF. DNA of the CDR3: TGCGCCAGCAGCCAAGGGCCCGCTTGGGCCGAGCAGTACTTC.

The V and J genes are TRBV19 and TRBJ1-2; 7 positions match TRBD1. This CDR3 is built from 15 residues. From germline, CDR1 is LNHDA and CDR2 SQIVND (reference sequence). V lost 3 bases to trimming and J lost 2 bases; unmatched junction nucleotides: 6. The CDR3 sequence: CASSISGQKNYGYTF. The CDR3 bases are TGTGCCAGTAGTATCTCGGGACAGAAGAACTATGGCTACACCTTC.

V and J are TRBV27 and TRBJ2-5, with 10 nucleotides matching TRBD1. The DNA end is more similar to TRBJ2-7, so the J call may be wrong. Germline lookup yields CDR1 MNHEY and CDR2 SMNVEV (reference sequence). This CDR3 comprises 15 residues. CDR3 loop: CASSSRTGGTYEQYF. In nucleotides, the CDR3 is TGTGCCAGCAGTTCTCGGACAGGGGGGACCTACGAGCAGTACTTC.

The table lists this clone with a count of one. This sequence joins TRBV29-1 and TRBJ1-5; the match to TRBD1 covers 8 bases. The V and J ends lost 7 bases and 3 bases, in that order; junction bases with no gene match: 5. The CDR3 consists of 13 residues. Germline CDR1 reads SQVTM; CDR2 reads ANQGSEA. For the CDR3, the DNA is TGCAGCGGAGGACAGGGCTACAATCAGCCCCAGCATTTT. Amino acids: CSGGQGYNQPQHF.